This TCR beta chain was observed in a study of tumor-infiltrating lymphocytes in primary liver carcinoma. Study details: The tumors, T1-T3 N0M0 lesions, were about 4 to 11 cm across.

Overall study results and limits: Between tumor regions, pairs overlapped more than tumor-adjacent and tumor-blood pairs did.

On this clonotype: Its antigen is unidentified.

The V gene lost 0 bases and the J gene lost 7 bases, with 16 bases spanning the gap. Germline loops: CDR1 SQVTM, CDR2 ANQGSEA. The CDR3 covers 15 residues. Total RNA and DNA came together from around 18-30 mg of bulk tissue without cell sorting. From 500 ng of total RNA, TCR beta-specific cDNA was reverse-transcribed using a constant-region primer. Amplification in three nested multiplex PCR rounds with slightly modified ARM-PCR gave rise to TCR beta libraries. The study ran its first two PCR rounds for approximately 10 cycles each, using TRBV1-TRBV30 forward primers and a C-beta reverse primer. MiXCR, applied by TCRdb to the multiplex PCR reads, yields one record per CDR3 protein. The sample yields roughly 78,000 distinct CDR3 sequences, about 64% seen once.

The specimen sequenced was liver tumor tissue from sampling region 4. Specified subset: tumor region T4, right-lateral pole. The chain couples TRBV29-1 to TRBJ2-1, with a tentative D call TRBD2 (5 bases). This TCR was sampled from a woman aged 55-69 years with primary liver carcinoma and hepatitis B virus infection. For the CDR3, the DNA is TGCAGCGTTGAAGACGGGGTTGTTGTGGGGAATGAGCAGTTCTTC. Translating it yields CSVEDGVVVGNEQFF.